The 17 T cell receptor beta chains below were found in one sample sequenced in a study of somatic mutations in cytotoxic T cells in rheumatoid arthritis. Sequencing was performed with immunoSEQ multiplex PCR; in TCRdb, only in-frame clones are kept and a portion is missing. The sample lists about 6,400 clones; 72% were seen once. The sequenced sample was CD8+ T cells sorted from blood. These TCRs come from a woman aged 45 to 65 in good health.

This chain connects TRBV9 to TRBJ1-1, with 8 bases fitting TRBD1. Germline assignment: CDR1 SGDLS and CDR2 YYNGEE. The CDR3 runs to 14 residues. Germline trimming cut 6 bases from V and 4 bases from J; bases unmatched to any gene: 8. CDR3 DNA sequence: TGTGCCAGCACAGGGGGCGCATCTGGCACTGAAGCTTTCTTT. It is translated as CASTGGASGTEAFF.

The rearrangement links TRBV9 to TRBJ1-1; 7 bases align to TRBD1. The CDR3 spans 15 residues. Germline V gives CDR1 SGDLS, CDR2 YYNGEE. J gave up 4 bases and V 4 bases, and 10 bases lay outside the gene matches. CDR3 DNA: TGTGCCAGCAGCATTCAGACCGGGACAGCCACTGAAGCTTTCTTT. It translates to CASSIQTGTATEAFF.

V and J are TRBV15 and TRBJ2-1; D gene ambiguous. In germline, CDR1 is LNHNV, CDR2 YYDKDF (reference sequence). The ends were cut back, 0 bases at V and 0 bases at J, with 12 bases in the middle. This CDR3 contains 17 residues. CDR3 nucleotide sequence: TGTGCCACCAGCAGAGACCTTGGTGAGAGCTCCTACAATGAGCAGTTCTTC. Amino acid sequence: CATSRDLGESSYNEQFF.

In its sample, this clone was seen once. This sequence joins TRBV19 and TRBJ2-2; D not certain. The CDR3 spans 16 residues. CDR1 and CDR2 (germline): LNHDA, SQIVND (reference sequence). Trimming removed 3 bases at V and 0 bases at J, with 11 bases between. The CDR3 loop is CASSIPRYTNTGELFF. CDR3 DNA sequence: TGTGCCAGTAGTATCCCCAGATATACGAACACCGGGGAGCTGTTTTTT.

The J gene is TRBJ2-1, the V gene TRBV19; 12 bases agree with TRBD2. With V trimmed by 5 bases and J by 2 bases, 1 base remained unmatched. The germline V gene has CDR1 LNHDA and CDR2 SQIVND (reference sequence). The CDR3 is made up of 15 amino acids. Here the CDR3 DNA reads TGTGCCAGTAGTGCTAGCGGGGGGGCCTACAATGAGCAGTTCTTC. Amino acids: CASSASGGAYNEQFF.

This clone was counted a few times. V usage is TRBV19 and J usage is TRBJ1-1; TRBD1 is a possible D gene (5 bases). The germline V gene encodes CDR1 LNHDA and CDR2 SQIVND (reference sequence). The CDR3 covers 14 residues. Deletions cut 5 bases from V and 1 base from J, with 11 bases between. CDR3 amino acids: CASSWGRANTEAFF. The CDR3 DNA follows: TGTGCCAGTAGTTGGGGCAGGGCGAACACTGAAGCTTTCTTT.

J is TRBJ1-2 and V is TRBV9, with TRBD1 identical over 8 bases. Germline values: CDR1 SGDLS, CDR2 YYNGEE. V shed 4 bases and J 10 bases; nucleotides not matched to a gene: 9. The length of the CDR3 is 13 residues. The CDR3 protein is CASSPTGQDSYTF. CDR3 nucleotide sequence: TGTGCCAGCAGCCCAACGGGACAGGATTCCTACACCTTC.

This clone appeared a single time. V usage is TRBV7-9 and J usage is TRBJ1-6; D remains unclear. This CDR3 contains 17 residues. V was clipped by 0 bases and J by 0 bases, with 9 bases between them. From germline, CDR1 is SEHNR and CDR2 FQNEAQ (reference sequence). In nucleotides, the CDR3 is TGTGCCAGCAGCTTAGCAGTAGGAGGCTCCTATAATTCACCCCTCCACTTT. Protein sequence: CASSLAVGGSYNSPLHF.

The genes are TRBV19 and TRBJ2-1; TRBD2 agrees at 10 bases. V lost 6 bases to trimming and J lost 3 bases; unmatched junction nucleotides: 5. CDR3 length: 15 amino acids. The germline CDR1 and CDR2 sequences are LNHDA and SQIVND (reference sequence). In DNA, the CDR3 is TGTGCCAGTAGCAATGGACTAGCGGTCTACAATGAGCAGTTCTTC. Amino acid sequence: CASSNGLAVYNEQFF.

The rearrangement joins TRBV13 to TRBJ1-5; D not resolved. The germline gives CDR1 PRHDT, CDR2 FYEKMQ (reference sequence). The V gene lost 7 bases and the J gene lost 0 bases, with 10 bases spanning the gap. The CDR3 consists of 14 residues. The chain's CDR3 is CASNFGNSNQPQHF. Written as DNA, the CDR3 is TGTGCCAGCAATTTCGGTAATAGCAATCAGCCCCAGCATTTT.

In its sample, this clone was seen a few times. The chain joins TRBV2 to TRBJ1-2, with 12 bases matching TRBD1. Germline values: CDR1 SNHLY, CDR2 FYNNEI. The CDR3 has 15 residues. The junction had 6 bases not matched to a gene; V was cut back by 6 bases and J by 4 bases. Written as DNA, the CDR3 is TGTGCCAGCAGCTCCGGGACAGGGGGCTTCTATGGCTACACCTTC. It translates to CASSSGTGGFYGYTF. The complete variable domain, with remaining parts taken from reference TRBV2 and TRBJ1-2, reads EPEVTQTPSHQVTQMGQEVILRCVPISNHLYFYWYRQILGQKVEFLVSFYNNEISEKSEIFDDQFSVERPDGSNFTLKIRSTKLEDSAMYFCASSSGTGGFYGYTFGSGTRLTVV.

The chain recombines TRBV5-8 with TRBJ1-5, with 8 bases aligning to TRBD1. From germline, CDR1 is SGHTS and CDR2 YDEGEE. J was trimmed by 10 bases and V by 0 bases; bases with no gene match: 15. The CDR3 extends over 17 amino acids. The CDR3 bases are TGTGCCAGCAGCTTGGGGACAGGGAGGTTGCGGAACGAACCCCAGCATTTT. The encoded protein is CASSLGTGRLRNEPQHF.

J is TRBJ2-5 and V is TRBV9; TRBD1 matches at 9 bases. The CDR3 is 15 residues long. V lost 2 bases, J lost 3 bases, and 5 bases stayed unmatched. Germline V gives CDR1 SGDLS, CDR2 YYNGEE. This CDR3 is CASSVIQGAEETQYF. CDR3 coding DNA: TGTGCCAGCAGCGTGATACAGGGGGCGGAAGAGACCCAGTACTTC.

This clone has just one count. This chain joins TRBV27 and TRBJ2-2; a possible D gene is TRBD1 (6 bases). Germline values: CDR1 MNHEY, CDR2 SMNVEV (reference sequence). This CDR3 has 17 amino acids. Trimming removed 6 bases from V and 0 bases from J, with 17 bases in between. DNA of the CDR3: TGTGCCAGCAGACCCATTCTCCACAGGGCGAACACCGGGGAGCTGTTTTTT. Translation gives CASRPILHRANTGELFF.

The CDR3 loop is CASTQARSGTQYF. CDR3 bases: TGTGCCAGCACTCAGGCGAGGAGCGGTACGCAGTATTTT. The chain joins TRBV7-2 to TRBJ2-3; D might be TRBD2 (5 bases). The CDR3 contains 13 residues. Trimming stripped 7 bases from V and 8 bases from J, with 16 bases between. Germline V lookup: CDR1 SGHTA, CDR2 FQGNSA.

The gene calls are TRBV7-9 and TRBJ2-5, with 8 nucleotides matching TRBD2. The CDR3 consists of 13 residues. CDR1 SEHNR and CDR2 FQNEAQ come from the germline V gene (reference sequence). V gave up 9 bases and J gave up 2 bases; unmatched junction bases: 5. The CDR3 DNA sequence: TGTGCCAGTCAGCGGGGGAGTCAAGAGACCCAGTACTTC. Translation: CASQRGSQETQYF.

The chain has TRBV19 and TRBJ1-1; D is undetermined. This CDR3 is 11 amino acids long. The V gene's germline CDR1 is LNHDA and CDR2 SQIVND (reference sequence). The V and J ends lost 1 base and 8 bases respectively, with 5 bases between them. The CDR3 here is CASSIGREAFF. The DNA of the CDR3 is TGTGCCAGTAGTATAGGCAGGGAAGCTTTCTTT. Together with reference TRBV19 and TRBJ1-1, the CDR3 gives the full variable domain: DGGITQSPKYLFRKEGQNVTLSCEQNLNHDAMYWYRQDPGQGLRLIYYSQIVNDFQKGDIAEGYSVSREKKESFPLTVTSAQKNPTAFYLCASSIGREAFFGQGTRLTVV.